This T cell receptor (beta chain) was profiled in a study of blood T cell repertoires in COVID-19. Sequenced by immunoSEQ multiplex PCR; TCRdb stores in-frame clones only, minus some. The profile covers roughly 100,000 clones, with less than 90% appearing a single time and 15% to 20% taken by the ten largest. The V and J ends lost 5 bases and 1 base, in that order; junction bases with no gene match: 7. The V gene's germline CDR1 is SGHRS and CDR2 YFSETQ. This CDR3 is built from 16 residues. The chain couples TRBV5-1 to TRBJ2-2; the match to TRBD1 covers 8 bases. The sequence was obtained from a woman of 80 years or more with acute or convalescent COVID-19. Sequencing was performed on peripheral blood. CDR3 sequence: CASSSLGQGNTGELFF. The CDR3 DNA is TGCGCCAGCAGTTCCTTAGGACAGGGGAACACCGGGGAGCTGTTTTTT.